The 19 T cell receptor beta chains below were found in one sample sequenced in a study of long-term antiretroviral therapy in people with HIV (dated by TCRdb to 2021 to 2024). The immunoSEQ hsTCRB v3.0 assay was used at survey level resolution to sequence the TRB variable region. Entries here come from immuneACCESS through TCRdb and include only in-frame sequences with V and J called. Some clones fail to appear in such tables; in the studies checked, an unresolved V gene covers under half of the shortfall, and the cause of the remainder is unknown. The sample includes 21,000 or so clones, with approximately 89% observed a single time. The ten largest clones add up to roughly 3.1% of the sample. The specimen was unsorted PBMCs, collected approximately 2.5 years after starting antiretroviral therapy. The receptors shown here come from a woman in her forties or fifties with HIV.

This chain uses TRBV29-1 with TRBJ2-7, with TRBD2 matching 9 bases. The germline V gene encodes CDR1 SQVTM and CDR2 ANQGSEA. With 5 bases clipped from V and 0 bases from J, the junction kept 2 bases outside the gene matches. The length of the CDR3 is 13 residues. For the CDR3, the DNA is TGCAGCGTTTCTAGCGGGACCTCCTACGAGCAGTACTTC. It yields the protein CSVSSGTSYEQYF.

The chain links TRBV28 to TRBJ2-2; no clear D gene. In germline, CDR1 is MDHEN, CDR2 SYDVKM. The CDR3 totals 11 residues. V was pared by 6 bases and J by 2 bases, with 1 base between. CDR3 residues: CASSNTGELFF. The CDR3 nucleotides are TGTGCCAGCAGCAACACCGGGGAGCTGTTTTTT.

Points on this clone: An end of the junction differs from the germline gene, which may be a read error. This sequence joins TRBV27 and TRBJ2-7, with a possible D match to TRBD2 (5 bases). Germline loops: CDR1 MNHEY, CDR2 SMNVEV (reference sequence). The CDR3 sequence is 13 residues long. The CDR3, as DNA: TGTGCCAGCGGCGGGTTTCGGACCTACGGGCAGTACTTC. Protein sequence: CASGGFRTYGQYF.

The rearrangement joins TRBV5-1 to TRBJ2-2; 8 nucleotides match TRBD1. Germline loops: CDR1 SGHRS, CDR2 YFSETQ. The length of the CDR3 is 17 residues. V lost 0 bases, J lost 3 bases, and 7 bases stayed unmatched. The CDR3 DNA follows: TGCGCCAGCAGCTTGGGTCCCGGACAGGGAGACACCGGGGAGCTGTTTTTT. This gives the protein CASSLGPGQGDTGELFF.

The chain carries TRBV13 and TRBJ2-5, with D possibly being TRBD2 (6 bases). The CDR3 loop spans 15 amino acids. Trimming shortened V by 5 bases and J by 0 bases, and 13 bases separated the two germline ends. CDR1 is PRHDT, CDR2 FYEKMQ, per germline (reference sequence). The CDR3 DNA reads as TGTGCCAGCAGCAAGGGACTTAACTACCAAGAGACCCAGTACTTC. It specifies CASSKGLNYQETQYF.

The V and J genes are TRBV5-4 and TRBJ1-5; no clear D. With 0 bases removed from V and 9 bases from J, the gap between germline ends came to 10 bases. CDR1 and CDR2 (germline): SGHNT, YYREEE (reference sequence). This CDR3 is 13 amino acids long. CDR3 sequence (DNA): TGTGCCAGCAGCTTGGAGGCCGGAGGGCCCCAGCATTTT. This translates into CASSLEAGGPQHF.

The chain links TRBV11-3 to TRBJ2-3; D is perhaps TRBD2 (6 bases). CDR3 length: 14 residues. The V and J ends lost 3 bases and 5 bases respectively, with 12 bases between them. Per germline, CDR1 SGHNT and CDR2 YENEEA. In DNA form, the CDR3 reads TGTGCCAGCAGCTTGGGGGGAGCCATAGATACGCAGTATTTT. Translation gives CASSLGGAIDTQYF.

The rearrangement uses TRBV19 and TRBJ2-7; the match to TRBD1 covers 9 bases. Germline CDR1 is LNHDA and CDR2 is SQIVND (reference sequence). The CDR3 is 16 residues long. After removal of 6 bases from V and 4 bases from J, the junction contained 13 bases not matched to a gene. CDR3: CASSPDRGGFPYEQYF. The CDR3 DNA reads as TGTGCCAGTAGCCCTGACAGGGGGGGCTTTCCTTACGAGCAGTACTTC.

The chain links TRBV18 to TRBJ2-5, with D perhaps TRBD1 (5 bases). Germline CDR1 KGHSH, CDR2 LQKENI. The CDR3 has 12 amino acids. V lost 3 bases to trimming and J lost 4 bases, with 6 bases between them. The CDR3 region is CASSPQGETQYF. The CDR3 DNA reads as TGTGCCAGCTCACCTCAGGGAGAGACCCAGTACTTC.

This chain uses TRBV6-6 with TRBJ2-7; TRBD1 matches 11 bases. The length of the CDR3 is 14 residues. The V and J ends lost 5 bases and 6 bases, in that order; junction bases with no gene match: 6. Germline V gene lookup returns CDR1 MNHNY and CDR2 SVGAGI (reference sequence). The DNA of the CDR3 is TGTGCCAGCAGTGCGACGGGACAGGGGGGCGAGCAGTACTTC. Amino acid sequence: CASSATGQGGEQYF.

The rearrangement joins TRBV6-5 to TRBJ2-5; tentatively, D is TRBD2 (7 bases). The DNA end favors TRBJ2-7, so the J call may be wrong. Germline CDR1 and CDR2: MNHEY and SVGAGI. This CDR3 is 14 amino acids long. In DNA form, the CDR3 reads TGTGCCAGCGGGAGGGGGATAGCCTCCTACGAGCAGTACTTC. It translates to CASGRGIASYEQYF.

The chain recombines TRBV10-3 with TRBJ1-5, with 9 bases fitting TRBD1. With 8 bases clipped from V and 0 bases from J, the junction kept 8 bases outside the gene matches. This CDR3 is built from 16 residues. Germline CDR1 and CDR2: ENHRY and SYGVKD. This CDR3 is CAIAEGQGFSNQPQHF. CDR3 DNA sequence: TGTGCCATCGCGGAGGGACAGGGATTTAGCAATCAGCCCCAGCATTTT.

The chain recombines TRBV19 with TRBJ2-6; D not certain. V was cut by 6 bases and J by 4 bases, with 10 bases left in between. Per germline, CDR1 LNHDA and CDR2 SQIVND (reference sequence). The CDR3 is 14 amino acids. In nucleotides, the CDR3 is TGTGCCAGTAGGGCCCCCAGCGGGGCCAACGTCCTGACTTTC. Protein: CASRAPSGANVLTF. The entire variable domain, with the rest obtained from reference TRBV19 and TRBJ2-6, is as follows: DGGITQSPKYLFRKEGQNVTLSCEQNLNHDAMYWYRQDPGQGLRLIYYSQIVNDFQKGDIAEGYSVSREKKESFPLTVTSAQKNPTAFYLCASRAPSGANVLTFGAGSRLTVL.

The rearrangement uses TRBV5-6 and TRBJ2-7, with TRBD2 matching over 7 bases. With 0 bases clipped from V and 2 bases from J, the junction kept 8 bases outside the gene matches. Germline CDR1 is SGHDT and CDR2 is YYEEEE. The CDR3 consists of 16 residues. The CDR3 loop reads CASSLAGGSGTYEQYF. CDR3 coding DNA: TGTGCCAGCAGCTTGGCCGGCGGGAGTGGAACCTACGAGCAGTACTTC.

Only a few counts were recorded for this clone. V gene TRBV4-1 combines with J gene TRBJ2-7, with no clear D. The CDR3 is 15 residues long. Between the trimmed V and J ends, which lost 0 bases and 0 bases, there was a span of 9 bases. Germline V gene data show CDR1 as MGHRA and CDR2 as YSYEKL. Here the CDR3 reads CASSQDFGDSYEQYF. For the CDR3, the DNA is TGCGCCAGCAGCCAAGATTTTGGGGACTCCTACGAGCAGTACTTC.

This chain uses TRBV28 with TRBJ2-7; D tentatively reads TRBD1 or TRBD2 (6 bases each). V lost 2 bases and J 3 bases, leaving 11 bases between the germline ends. The CDR3 totals 14 residues. CDR1 is MDHEN, CDR2 SYDVKM, per germline. The CDR3 reads CASSLGGRGYEQYF. The CDR3 DNA reads TGTGCCAGCAGTTTAGGGGGGCGCGGCTACGAGCAGTACTTC. Variable domain in full (rest from reference TRBV28 and TRBJ2-7): DVKVTQSSRYLVKRTGEKVFLECVQDMDHENMFWYRQDPGLGLRLIYFSYDVKMKEKGDIPEGYSVSREKKERFSLILESASTNQTSMYLCASSLGGRGYEQYFGPGTRLTVT.

The V and J genes are TRBV28 and TRBJ1-1, with TRBD1 identical over 8 bases. The CDR3 has 14 residues. With 2 bases clipped from V and 5 bases from J, the junction kept 4 bases outside the gene matches. Germline lookup yields CDR1 MDHEN and CDR2 SYDVKM. The CDR3 DNA is TGTGCCAGCAGTTTAATACAGGGGGGGACTGAAGCTTTCTTT. It encodes CASSLIQGGTEAFF.

The chain couples TRBV7-9 to TRBJ2-3; no reliable D call. Germline loops: CDR1 SEHNR, CDR2 FQNEAQ (reference sequence). With 5 bases removed from V and 6 bases from J, the gap between germline ends came to 9 bases. This CDR3 spans 12 amino acids. This CDR3 is CASSRLVDTQYF. CDR3 nucleotides: TGTGCCAGCAGCCGCCTAGTCGATACGCAGTATTTT.

The V call is TRBV28, the J call TRBJ1-1; 10 bases match TRBD1. The V segment lost 10 bases and the J segment 4 bases; nucleotides outside the gene matches: 30. The CDR3 is 21 amino acids. Germline CDR1 and CDR2: MDHEN and SYDVKM. CDR3 region: CATYEDSGTGEFDNWGTEAFF. The CDR3 DNA sequence: TGTGCCACCTACGAAGACTCCGGGACAGGGGAGTTCGATAACTGGGGCACTGAAGCTTTCTTT.